This T cell receptor beta chain was documented in a study of CD8 T cells in Susac syndrome (dated by TCRdb to between 2018 and 2021). Notes on the research overall: The study used repertoire sequencing to test whether antigen drove CD8+ T cell activation and differentiation in Susac syndrome.

Regarding this clonotype: Its target antigen remains unknown. Base qualities are not recorded, but no much larger clone differs from it by a single base.

Peripheral blood CD8+ and CD4+ T cells from healthy donors, Susac syndrome patients and multiple sclerosis patients were profiled by high-throughput TCR beta sequencing. The multiple sclerosis controls were treatment-naive patients who had stable or active relapsing-remitting disease and met the revised McDonald criteria. Bulk CD8+ and CD4+ T cells were purified by magnetic negative isolation, whereas CD8+ TEMRA cells were enriched by FACS. Blood was drawn into EDTA tubes, processed within 24 hours, and PBMCs were isolated by density gradient centrifugation. PBMCs intended for TCR sequencing were cryopreserved in liquid nitrogen and thawed later in a water bath at 37 degrees C. Purity of sorted or isolated CD4+, CD8+ and CD8+ TEMRA cells was at least 90%. RNA was extracted with the RNeasy kit and roughly 0.45 to 1 ug was reverse transcribed using random hexamers. The immunoSEQ multiplex PCR assay, covering 54 Vbeta and 13 Jbeta segments, was used to amplify TCR beta CDR3 regions. Bias from PCR amplification was corrected by using a synthetic template baseline for primer optimization and for computational correction. Regarding the original processing steps: Reads were annotated to V, D and J genes according to IMGT and were analyzed with immunoSEQ Analyzer, with only productive sequences retained. Clonality was calculated as one minus the Shannon entropy normalized by log2 of the number of productive unique sequences. For each patient and control, public and private clones were evaluated among the 100 most prevalent clones. Susac-specific clones were defined as absent from healthy and MS cohorts, some 1,000 published viral clones and other ImmuneACCESS disease sequences. The public sequencing data were trimmed at Q25 with fastp and processed into clonotypes with MiXCR by TCRdb, which kept only in-frame beta chains. Rows merge per CDR3 protein into single entries with the most common DNA and genes. In this record, the V and J calls reflect TCRdb's handling and not the investigators' own analysis. The sample table shows 200,000 to 250,000 distinct CDR3 sequences, and approximately 92% are seen once. The ten largest clones capture approximately 0.072% of the sample.

General conclusions and limits of the study: The study acknowledged that relatively few individuals were included in the TCR sequencing and HLA analysis.

The V and J ends are trimmed by 5 bases and 3 bases, leaving 11 bases between them. Counted from cysteine to phenylalanine, this CDR3 has 13 amino acids. The retained sequence is limited to the CDR3, 39 bases, with the frame set at the first base. Via the germline V gene, CDR1 is LGHNT and CDR2 FRNRAP. The rearranged segments are TRBV12-5 and TRBJ2-7; TRBD1 is perhaps the D gene, given 6 matching bases. This receptor was taken from a human donor with multiple sclerosis. Sequences were obtained from CD4+ T cells from PBMCs. The CDR3 in this case is CASGTGTNYEQYF. Read as DNA, the sequence is TGTGCTAGTGGTACTGGGACAAACTACGAGCAGTACTTC.